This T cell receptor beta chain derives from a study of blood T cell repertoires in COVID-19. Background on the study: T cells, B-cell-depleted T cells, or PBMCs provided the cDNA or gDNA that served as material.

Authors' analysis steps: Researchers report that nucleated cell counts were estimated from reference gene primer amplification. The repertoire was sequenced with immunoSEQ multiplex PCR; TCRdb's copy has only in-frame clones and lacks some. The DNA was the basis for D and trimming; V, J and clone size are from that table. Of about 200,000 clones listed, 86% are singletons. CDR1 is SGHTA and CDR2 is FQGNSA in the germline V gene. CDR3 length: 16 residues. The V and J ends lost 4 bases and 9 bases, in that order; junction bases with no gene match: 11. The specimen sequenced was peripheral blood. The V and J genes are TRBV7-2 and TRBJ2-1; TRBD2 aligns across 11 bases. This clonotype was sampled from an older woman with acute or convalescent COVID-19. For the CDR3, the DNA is TGTGCCAGCAGCTCCCCGCCGGGACTAGCGGCTTTTGAGCAGTTCTTC. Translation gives CASSSPPGLAAFEQFF.